This T cell receptor beta chain was obtained from a study of shared clonotypes between healthy human individuals. The germline V and J ends were trimmed by 8 bases and 8 bases, with 18 bases remaining between them. There are 14 residues in the CDR3. Looked up from germline, CDR1 is MNHEY and CDR2 is SMNVEV (reference sequence). A remark on this clone: As yet, its antigen is unknown.

Study results and limitations: Memory subsets generally showed smaller estimated richness than naive subsets did. Generation probabilities of non-shared clonotypes were lower (relative to those shared by all four donors).

Libraries were prepared by immunoSEQ multiplex PCR; TCRdb keeps only in-frame clonotypes and omits some of them. The data hold more than 2 million clones, with 85% to 95% observed a single time. This TCR derives from a man aged 18 to 35 in good health. Sequencing was performed on naive CD4+ T cells sorted from blood. Stated subset: CD45RA+ positively selected. The gene calls are TRBV27 and TRBJ1-4; no definite D call. Here the CDR3 reads CASRHREPGEKLFF. The CDR3 DNA reads as TGTGCCAGCCGACACCGGGAGCCTGGGGAAAAACTGTTTTTT.